Shown below are 20 T cell receptor beta chains from a single sample sequenced in a study of T-cell memory formation after mild COVID-19. MiXCR, applied by TCRdb to the 5' RACE reads, yields one record per CDR3 protein. Of approximately 300,000 distinct CDR3 sequences listed, roughly 15% are singletons. The specimen sequenced was PBMCs or a T cell subset sorted from them (not recorded which). The receptors were gathered from a young man who had mild COVID-19 (a few samples of this study predate the infection). Cell type and time point are not known.

The chain is built from TRBV7-9 and TRBJ2-5; possible D gene TRBD1, 6 bases. This CDR3 region has 14 residues. V was cut by 3 bases and J by 5 bases, with 13 bases left in between. The germline CDR1 and CDR2 sequences are SEHNR and FQNEAQ (reference sequence). CDR3 sequence reads: CASSFLQGGETQYF. The CDR3 nucleotides are TGTGCCAGCAGCTTCTTACAGGGCGGGGAGACCCAGTACTTC.

This chain connects TRBV6-5 to TRBJ2-5; D possibly corresponds to TRBD2 (5 bases). Germline V gene data show CDR1 as MNHEY and CDR2 as SVGAGI. V was pared by 6 bases and J by 5 bases, with 19 bases between. CDR3 length equals 15 residues. This CDR3 is CASRPADSAPETQYF. The CDR3 DNA sequence: TGTGCCAGCAGACCCGCGGACTCAGCCCCGGAGACCCAGTACTTC.

This clonotype was detected only a few times. The J gene is TRBJ2-1, the V gene TRBV5-1; 13 nucleotides match TRBD2. Trimming took 4 bases from V and 8 from J; bases not matched to a gene: 6. CDR1 and CDR2 (germline): SGHRS, YFSETQ. The CDR3 runs 15 residues. CDR3 coding DNA: TGCGCCAGCAGCGCACTAGCGGGGGGGCCCCATGAGCAGTTCTTC. Translating it yields CASSALAGGPHEQFF. Using reference TRBV5-1 and TRBJ2-1 for the parts outside the CDR3, the full variable domain is KAGVTQTPRYLIKTRGQQVTLSCSPISGHRSVSWYQQTPGQGLQFLFEYFSETQRNKGNFPGRFSGRQFSNSRSEMNVSTLELGDSALYLCASSALAGGPHEQFFGPGTRLTVL.

The genes are TRBV19 and TRBJ2-1, with 9 bases fitting TRBD1. Looked up from germline, CDR1 is LNHDA and CDR2 is SQIVND (reference sequence). CDR3 size: 15 residues. V dropped 3 bases and J dropped 3; count of bases not matched to a gene: 3. The CDR3 is CASSIGQGNYNEQFF. CDR3 DNA sequence: TGTGCCAGTAGTATCGGACAGGGGAACTACAATGAGCAGTTCTTC.

This clonotype showed up many times. The chain recombines TRBV20-1 with TRBJ2-3, with 9 bases matching TRBD1. The J segment lost 4 bases and the V segment lost 6 bases, leaving 11 bases of the junction unmatched. The germline CDR1 and CDR2 sequences are DFQATT and SNEGSKA (reference sequence). This CDR3 region has 15 residues. CDR3 sequence: CSAHSGTGRSDTQYF. In nucleotides, the CDR3 is TGCAGTGCCCACTCCGGGACAGGGCGTTCAGATACGCAGTATTTT.

The CDR3 DNA sequence: TGTGCCAGCAGTGGCGACAGACACACTGAAGCTTTCTTT. As protein: CASSGDRHTEAFF. The V and J genes are TRBV6-5 and TRBJ1-1; D is possibly TRBD1 (5 bases). The ends were cut back, 5 bases at V and 3 bases at J, with 10 bases in the middle. The germline CDR1 and CDR2 sequences are MNHEY and SVGAGI. The CDR3 totals 13 residues.

This sequence joins TRBV29-1 and TRBJ2-1; D not resolved. V was clipped by 7 bases and J by 4 bases, with 14 bases between them. Germline V gene lookup returns CDR1 SQVTM and CDR2 ANQGSEA. CDR3 length: 13 residues. In DNA form, the CDR3 reads TGCAGCGCGATCAGCGTGATGTACAATGAGCAGTTCTTC. Encoded protein: CSAISVMYNEQFF.

This clonotype was counted many times. This chain joins TRBV12-3 or TRBV12-4 and TRBJ1-2, with D possibly matching TRBD1 (5 bases). The CDR3 runs 16 residues. Trimming cost V 0 bases and J 2 bases, with 13 bases left between them. For the CDR3, the DNA is TGTGCCAGCAGTTTAGCCCGCGGACAAGCAAACTATGGCTACACCTTC. Translated, it gives CASSLARGQANYGYTF.

This clonotype has a handful of counts. The gene calls are TRBV5-1 and TRBJ1-4; tentatively, D is TRBD1 (6 bases). Germline CDR1 reads SGHRS; CDR2 reads YFSETQ. The CDR3 contains 15 residues. Trimming pared 5 bases from V and 7 bases from J, leaving 18 bases between. CDR3: CASRTAGANGEKLFF. CDR3 DNA: TGCGCCAGCAGGACCGCGGGGGCCAACGGTGAAAAACTGTTTTTT.

This rearrangement joins TRBV9 to TRBJ1-2; D call uncertain. V lost 1 base, J lost 8 bases, and 9 bases lay in between. The V gene's germline CDR1 is SGDLS and CDR2 YYNGEE. There are 12 residues in the CDR3. The CDR3 is CASSVFRGGYTF. The CDR3 coding sequence is TGTGCCAGCAGCGTATTTCGAGGGGGCTACACCTTC. Full variable domain (missing parts from reference TRBV9 and TRBJ1-2): DSGVTQTPKHLITATGQRVTLRCSPRSGDLSVYWYQQSLDQGLQFLIQYYNGEERAKGNILERFSAQQFPDLHSELNLSSLELGDSALYFCASSVFRGGYTFGSGTRLTVV.

CDR3 protein: CASRTGPLPGELFF. CDR3 in DNA: TGTGCCAGCAGGACGGGACCGCTCCCGGGGGAGCTGTTTTTT. V gene TRBV7-9 combines with J gene TRBJ2-2, with D perhaps being TRBD1 or TRBD2 (5 bases each). This CDR3 contains 14 residues. Germline-derived CDR1 and CDR2 are SEHNR and FQNEAQ (reference sequence). The V end lost 6 bases, the J end lost 8 bases, and 16 bases lay between the germline ends.

The V gene is TRBV12-3 or TRBV12-4, the J gene TRBJ2-7; 10 bases are a match to TRBD1. The CDR3 covers 17 residues. The trim removed 2 bases at V and 2 bases at J, leaving 9 bases unmatched. CDR3 region: CASSLTGTGVYPYEQYF. CDR3 DNA: TGTGCCAGCAGTTTAACCGGGACAGGGGTTTATCCCTACGAGCAGTACTTC.

The V call is TRBV30, the J call TRBJ2-3, with TRBD2 identical over 8 bases. The CDR3 extends over 14 amino acids. The germline gives CDR1 GTSNPN, CDR2 SVGIG (reference sequence). With V trimmed by 6 bases and J by 6 bases, 11 bases remained unmatched. CDR3: CACPSAGAGDTQYF. CDR3 in DNA: TGTGCCTGCCCCTCAGCGGGGGCCGGGGATACGCAGTATTTT. The full variable domain, in which reference TRBV30 and TRBJ2-3 provide the parts outside the CDR3, is SQTIHQWPATLVQPVGSPLSLECTVEGTSNPNLYWYRQAAGRGLQLLFYSVGIGQISSEVPQNLSASRPQDRQFILSSKKLLLSDSGFYLCACPSAGAGDTQYFGPGTRLTVL.

This clonotype was picked up a small number of times. The chain links TRBV7-2 to TRBJ1-2; D not certain. The germline V and J ends were trimmed by 1 base and 4 bases, with 16 bases remaining between them. The CDR3 consists of 16 residues. CDR1 SGHTA and CDR2 FQGNSA come from the germline V gene. For the CDR3, the DNA is TGTGCCAGCAGCTTAGGGGTTCGGACTCTTGTCTATGGCTACACCTTC. Its translation: CASSLGVRTLVYGYTF.

The gene calls are TRBV7-2 and TRBJ1-1; the D is unclear. Germline V gene lookup returns CDR1 SGHTA and CDR2 FQGNSA. With 5 bases removed from V and 4 bases from J, the gap between germline ends came to 14 bases. The CDR3 extends over 14 amino acids. CDR3 coding DNA: TGTGCCAGCAGCAAGACCCTCCTAGGCACTGAAGCTTTCTTT. Protein product: CASSKTLLGTEAFF.

This clonotype has more than one count but fewer than ten. The genes are TRBV20-1 and TRBJ2-7; 7 bases match TRBD1. V was clipped by 3 bases and J by 2 bases; unmatched bases: 7. CDR1 is DFQATT and CDR2 is SNEGSKA in the germline V gene (reference sequence). This CDR3 region has 14 residues. CDR3 DNA: TGCAGTGCTAGCCCACGGGGACAGACCTACGAGCAGTACGTC. Translating it yields CSASPRGQTYEQYV.

At least ten counts were recorded for this clonotype. The CDR3 sequence: CASGSGGTGINEQFF. The DNA for the CDR3 is TGTGCCAGCGGCTCGGGTGGGACAGGGATCAATGAGCAGTTCTTC. V is TRBV11-2 and J is TRBJ2-1; 9 nucleotides match TRBD1. This CDR3 contains 15 residues. V shed 8 bases and J 6 bases; nucleotides not matched to a gene: 11. Germline CDR1 SGHAT, CDR2 FQNNGV.

V gene TRBV7-9 combines with J gene TRBJ1-1; D perhaps matches TRBD1 (5 bases). Per the germline V gene, CDR1 is SEHNR and CDR2 is FQNEAQ (reference sequence). The CDR3 loop spans 14 amino acids. V was clipped by 0 bases and J by 8 bases, with 13 bases between them. The CDR3 DNA sequence: TGTGCCAGCAGCTTAGCGAAGGGAAGGGACGAAGCTTTCTTT. This encodes CASSLAKGRDEAFF. Variable domain in full (rest from reference TRBV7-9 and TRBJ1-1): DTGVSQNPRHKITKRGQNVTFRCDPISEHNRLYWYRQTLGQGPEFLTYFQNEAQLEKSRLLSDRFSAERPKGSFSTLEIQRTEQGDSAMYLCASSLAKGRDEAFFGQGTRLTVV.

The rearrangement uses TRBV6-6 and TRBJ1-5, with D unresolved. The CDR3 covers 15 residues. The germline V gene has CDR1 MNHNY and CDR2 SVGAGI (reference sequence). The ends were cut back, 5 bases at V and 0 bases at J, with 11 bases in the middle. CDR3 sequence (DNA): TGTGCCAGCAGTACCACGGGCTATAGCAATCAGCCCCAGCATTTT. Encoded protein: CASSTTGYSNQPQHF.

The table lists this clonotype with a few counts. V gene TRBV4-2 combines with J gene TRBJ2-7; TRBD2 matches 7 bases. The CDR3 contains 15 residues. After removal of 5 bases from V and 2 bases from J, the junction contained 9 bases not matched to a gene. Germline CDR1 is LGHNA and CDR2 is YNFKEQ. The CDR3 sequence: CASSTGSGGAYEQYF. The CDR3 coding sequence is TGTGCCAGCAGCACGGGATCGGGGGGTGCCTACGAGCAGTACTTC.